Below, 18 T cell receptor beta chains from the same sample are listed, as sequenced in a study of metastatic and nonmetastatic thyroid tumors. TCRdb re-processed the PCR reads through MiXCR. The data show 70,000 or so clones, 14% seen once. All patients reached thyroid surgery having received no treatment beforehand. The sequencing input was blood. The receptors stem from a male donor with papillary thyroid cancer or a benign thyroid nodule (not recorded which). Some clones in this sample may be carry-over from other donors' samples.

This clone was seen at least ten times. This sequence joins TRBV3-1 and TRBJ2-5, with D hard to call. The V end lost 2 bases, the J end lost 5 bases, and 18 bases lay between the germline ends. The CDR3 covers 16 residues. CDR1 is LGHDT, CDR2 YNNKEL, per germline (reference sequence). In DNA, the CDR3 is TGTGCCAGCAGCCAAACTCCCCCCGGTGAGAAGGAGACCCAGTACTTC. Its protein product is CASSQTPPGEKETQYF.

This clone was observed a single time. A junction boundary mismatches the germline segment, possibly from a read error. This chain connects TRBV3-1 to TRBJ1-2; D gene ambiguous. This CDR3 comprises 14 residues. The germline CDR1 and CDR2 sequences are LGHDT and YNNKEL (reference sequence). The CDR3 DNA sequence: TGTGCCAGCAGCCAAGATTTGGGTAGCTATTGCTACACCTTC. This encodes CASSQDLGSYCYTF.

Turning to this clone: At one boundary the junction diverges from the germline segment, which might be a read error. CDR3 DNA sequence: TGTGCCAGCAGTCCACGACAAAGCTACTATAATTCACCCCTCGACTTT. Protein product: CASSPRQSYYNSPLDF. V usage is TRBV6-1 and J usage is TRBJ1-6; D remains unclear. Germline values: CDR1 MNHNS, CDR2 SASEGT. There are 16 residues in the CDR3.

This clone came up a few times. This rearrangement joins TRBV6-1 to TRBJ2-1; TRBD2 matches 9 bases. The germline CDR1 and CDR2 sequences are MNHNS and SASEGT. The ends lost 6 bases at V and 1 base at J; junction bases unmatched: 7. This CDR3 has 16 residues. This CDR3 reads CASSLRLAVSYNEQFF. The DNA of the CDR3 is TGTGCCAGCAGCCTCCGACTAGCGGTGTCCTACAATGAGCAGTTCTTC.

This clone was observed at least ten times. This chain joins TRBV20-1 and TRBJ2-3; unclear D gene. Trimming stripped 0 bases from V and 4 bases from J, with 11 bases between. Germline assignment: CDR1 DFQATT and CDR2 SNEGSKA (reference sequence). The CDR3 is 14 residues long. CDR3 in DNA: TGCAGTGCTAGAGATCATCAATCGTCAGATACGCAGTATTTT. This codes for CSARDHQSSDTQYF.

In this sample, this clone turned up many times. The CDR3 loop reads CAWATTGGYQPQHF. The DNA of the CDR3 is TGTGCCTGGGCTACGACAGGGGGCTATCAGCCCCAGCATTTT. The rearrangement links TRBV30 to TRBJ1-5; TRBD1 agrees at 10 bases. The germline V gene has CDR1 GTSNPN and CDR2 SVGIG (reference sequence). Germline trimming cut 5 bases from V and 5 bases from J; bases unmatched to any gene: 6. The CDR3 covers 14 residues.

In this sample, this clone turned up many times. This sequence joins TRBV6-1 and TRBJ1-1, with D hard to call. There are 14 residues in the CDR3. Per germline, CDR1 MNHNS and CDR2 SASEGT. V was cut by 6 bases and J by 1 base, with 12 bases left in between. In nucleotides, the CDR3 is TGTGCCAGCAGGTCCGCAGCCTCGAACACTGAAGCTTTCTTT. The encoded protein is CASRSAASNTEAFF.

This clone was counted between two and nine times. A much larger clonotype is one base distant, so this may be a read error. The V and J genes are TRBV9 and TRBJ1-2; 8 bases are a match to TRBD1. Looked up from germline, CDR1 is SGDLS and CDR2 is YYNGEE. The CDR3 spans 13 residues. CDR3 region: CASKSGGHYGYIF. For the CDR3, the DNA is TGTGCCAGCAAGTCAGGGGGCCACTATGGCTACATCTTC.

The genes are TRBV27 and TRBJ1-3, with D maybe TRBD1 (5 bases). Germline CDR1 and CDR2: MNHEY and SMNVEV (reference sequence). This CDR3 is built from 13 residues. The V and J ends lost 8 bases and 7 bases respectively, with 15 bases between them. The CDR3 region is CASGRGKTNTIYF. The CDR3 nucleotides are TGTGCCAGCGGAAGGGGAAAGACGAACACCATATATTTT.

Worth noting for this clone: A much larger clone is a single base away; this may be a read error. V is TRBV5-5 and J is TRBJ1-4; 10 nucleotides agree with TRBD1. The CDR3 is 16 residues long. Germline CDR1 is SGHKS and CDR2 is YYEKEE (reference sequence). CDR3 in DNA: TGTGCCAGCAGCCTGGGACAGGGGACAACTAATGAAAAACTGCTTTTT. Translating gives CASSLGQGTTNEKLLF.

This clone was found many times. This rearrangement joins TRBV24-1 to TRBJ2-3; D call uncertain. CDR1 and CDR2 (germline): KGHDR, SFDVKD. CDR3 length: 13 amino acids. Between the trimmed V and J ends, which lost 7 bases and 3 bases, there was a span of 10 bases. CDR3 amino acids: CATRGPVTDTQYF. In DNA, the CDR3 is TGTGCCACCAGAGGACCGGTTACAGATACGCAGTATTTT.

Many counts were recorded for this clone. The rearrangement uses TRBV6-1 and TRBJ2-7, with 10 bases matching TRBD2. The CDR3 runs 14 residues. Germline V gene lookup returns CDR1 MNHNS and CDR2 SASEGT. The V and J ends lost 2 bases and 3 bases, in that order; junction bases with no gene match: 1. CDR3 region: CASSELAGVYEQYV. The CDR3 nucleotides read TGTGCCAGCAGTGAACTAGCGGGAGTCTACGAGCAGTACGTC.

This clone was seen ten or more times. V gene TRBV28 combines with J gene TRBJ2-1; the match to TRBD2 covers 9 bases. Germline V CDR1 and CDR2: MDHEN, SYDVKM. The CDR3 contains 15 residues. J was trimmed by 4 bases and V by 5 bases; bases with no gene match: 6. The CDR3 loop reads CASSLIAGEYNEQFF. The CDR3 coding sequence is TGTGCCAGCAGTCTAATAGCGGGAGAGTACAATGAGCAGTTCTTC.

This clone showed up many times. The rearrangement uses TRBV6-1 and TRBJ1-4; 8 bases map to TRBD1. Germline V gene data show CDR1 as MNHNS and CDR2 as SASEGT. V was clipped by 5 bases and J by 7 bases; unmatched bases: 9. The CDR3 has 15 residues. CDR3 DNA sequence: TGTGCCAGCAGTTCGTATGACAGGGGTTTTGAAAAACTGTTTTTT. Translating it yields CASSSYDRGFEKLFF.

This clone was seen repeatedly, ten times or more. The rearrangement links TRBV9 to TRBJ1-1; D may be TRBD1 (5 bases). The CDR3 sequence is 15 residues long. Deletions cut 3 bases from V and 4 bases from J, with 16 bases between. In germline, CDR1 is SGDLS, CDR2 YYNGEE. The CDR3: CASSGPGTRGTEAFF. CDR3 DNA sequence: TGTGCCAGCAGCGGTCCAGGGACCCGAGGCACTGAAGCTTTCTTT.

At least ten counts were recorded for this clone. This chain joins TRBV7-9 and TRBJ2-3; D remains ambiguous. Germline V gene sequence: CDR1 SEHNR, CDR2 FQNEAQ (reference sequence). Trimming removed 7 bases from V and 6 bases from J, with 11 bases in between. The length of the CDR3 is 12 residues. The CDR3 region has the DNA TGTGCCAGCACCCCCTTGGCGGATACGCAGTATTTT. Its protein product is CASTPLADTQYF.

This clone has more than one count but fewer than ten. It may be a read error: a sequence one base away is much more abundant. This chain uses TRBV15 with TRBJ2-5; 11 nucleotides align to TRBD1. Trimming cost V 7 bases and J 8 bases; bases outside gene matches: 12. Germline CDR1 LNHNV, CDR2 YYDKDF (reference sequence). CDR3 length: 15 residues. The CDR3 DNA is TGTGCCACCAACGCTGCCGGGACAGGGGGAGATACCCAGTACTTC. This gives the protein CATNAAGTGGDTQYF.

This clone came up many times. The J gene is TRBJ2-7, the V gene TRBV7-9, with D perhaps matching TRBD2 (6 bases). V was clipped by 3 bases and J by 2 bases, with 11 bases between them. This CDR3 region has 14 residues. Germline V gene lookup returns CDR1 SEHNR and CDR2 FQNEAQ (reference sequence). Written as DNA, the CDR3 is TGTGCCAGCAGCTTGGGGGGAGGAGCCTACGAGCAGTACTTC. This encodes CASSLGGGAYEQYF.